The clone carrying this TCR beta chain was seen a single time. At one end the junction does not follow the germline gene, possibly because of a read error. The CDR3 is 16 residues long. Germline values: CDR1 SGHRS, CDR2 YFSETQ. The sample belongs to a study of blood T cell repertoires in COVID-19. Original methodology: Nucleated cell counts were estimated from reference gene primer amplification. Data came from immunoSEQ multiplex PCR; TCRdb stores just in-frame clones and leaves some out. The V and J calls and clone size come from that table; D and trimming were worked out from the DNA. The sample has approximately 98,000 clones; roughly four fifths are singletons.

The sample consisted of peripheral blood. The chain combines TRBV5-1 with TRBJ2-2, with TRBD1 identical over 9 bases. The source is a man aged 60-69 years with acute or convalescent COVID-19. The CDR3 DNA follows: TGCGCCGGCAGCGCTAACAGGGGGCCGACCACCGGGGAGCTGTTTTTT. It encodes CAGSANRGPTTGELFF.